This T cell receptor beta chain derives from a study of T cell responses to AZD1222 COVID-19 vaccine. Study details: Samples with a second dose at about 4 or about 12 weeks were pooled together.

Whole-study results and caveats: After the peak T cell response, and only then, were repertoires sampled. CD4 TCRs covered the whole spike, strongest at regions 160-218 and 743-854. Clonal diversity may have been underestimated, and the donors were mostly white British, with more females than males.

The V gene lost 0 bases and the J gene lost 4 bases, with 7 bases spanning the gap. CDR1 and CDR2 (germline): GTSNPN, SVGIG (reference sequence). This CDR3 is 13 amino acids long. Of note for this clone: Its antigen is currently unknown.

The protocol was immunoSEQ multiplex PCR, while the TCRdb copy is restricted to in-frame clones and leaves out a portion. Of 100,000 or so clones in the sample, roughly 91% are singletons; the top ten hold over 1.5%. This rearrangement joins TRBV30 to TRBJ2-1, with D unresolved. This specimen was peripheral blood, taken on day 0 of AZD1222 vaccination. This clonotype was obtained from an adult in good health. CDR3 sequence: CAWSVLQYNEQFF. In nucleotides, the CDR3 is TGTGCCTGGAGTGTTTTACAGTACAATGAGCAGTTCTTC.